The 11 T cell receptor beta chains listed next were all sequenced from one sample in a study of T cell responses to AZD1222 COVID-19 vaccine. TCRdb keeps only in-frame clones here, not all; method: immunoSEQ multiplex PCR. The sample includes 130,000 to 150,000 clones, roughly 89% seen only once; the top ten take roughly 5.5%. Material: peripheral blood, obtained on day 0 of AZD1222 vaccination. Receptors originate from an adult in good health.

The J gene is TRBJ2-7, the V gene TRBV28; unclear D gene. V lost 6 bases to trimming and J lost 4 bases, with 16 bases between them. CDR1 is MDHEN, CDR2 SYDVKM, per germline. The CDR3 length is 14 residues. The CDR3 loop is CASRPDGSFYEQYF. In DNA, the CDR3 is TGTGCCAGCAGACCCGATGGGTCGTTTTACGAGCAGTACTTC.

There are a few counts of this clone. This rearrangement joins TRBV10-3 to TRBJ2-1, with 7 nucleotides matching TRBD2. The CDR3 is 13 residues long. V dropped 7 bases and J dropped 4; count of bases not matched to a gene: 4. From germline, CDR1 is ENHRY and CDR2 SYGVKD. The CDR3 is CAINGLDYNEQFF. The CDR3 bases are TGTGCCATCAACGGACTAGATTACAATGAGCAGTTCTTC.

The V and J genes are TRBV6-5 and TRBJ1-5; 8 bases line up with TRBD1. CDR3 length equals 14 residues. Trimming at V came to 6 bases and at J to 10 bases, leaving 11 bases not matched to a gene. The germline gives CDR1 MNHEY, CDR2 SVGAGI. The CDR3, as DNA: TGTGCCAGCAGCTCACAGGGGGGATTTGGTCCCCAGCATTTT. Translation: CASSSQGGFGPQHF.

The chain is built from TRBV11-2 and TRBJ2-1; D not resolved. The V gene's germline CDR1 is SGHAT and CDR2 FQNNGV. This CDR3 has 15 amino acids. V was pared by 6 bases and J by 4 bases, with 16 bases between. The CDR3 coding sequence is TGTGCCAGCAGGGGTAGCTCGGCCGGTTACAATGAGCAGTTCTTC. Translating gives CASRGSSAGYNEQFF.

Of note for this clone: A read error may account for a junction end that differs from germline. Other DNA sequences in this specimen translate into the identical CDR3. The chain couples TRBV13 to TRBJ2-7; TRBD2 matches 14 bases. Germline V gene data show CDR1 as PRHDT and CDR2 as FYEKMQ (reference sequence). This CDR3 region has 17 residues. The CDR3 sequence is CASSSGLAGGRQSEQYF. In DNA form, the CDR3 reads TGCGCCAGCAGCTCCGGACTAGCGGGGGGCCGTCAGTCCGAGCAGTACTTC.

V is TRBV29-1 and J is TRBJ1-1; perhaps TRBD1 as D (5 bases). The germline CDR1 and CDR2 sequences are SQVTM and ANQGSEA. Trimming left V 7 bases short and J 1 base short, with 13 bases between. The CDR3 loop spans 13 amino acids. The CDR3 sequence: CSALRQQNTEAFF. The CDR3, as DNA: TGCAGCGCCTTAAGACAGCAGAACACTGAAGCTTTCTTT.

The chain has TRBV6-2 or TRBV6-3 and TRBJ2-5, with 12 bases lining up with TRBD2. Germline-derived CDR1 and CDR2 are MNHEY and SVGEGT. The CDR3 runs 17 residues. Losses at the gene ends were 4 bases for V and 0 bases for J; bases not matched to a gene: 6. The CDR3: CASSWDLAGGYQETQYF. CDR3 in DNA: TGTGCCAGCAGTTGGGATCTAGCGGGAGGGTACCAAGAGACCCAGTACTTC.

V gene TRBV4-2 combines with J gene TRBJ1-2; D gene unclear. The germline gives CDR1 LGHNA, CDR2 YNFKEQ. There are 15 residues in the CDR3. V was cut by 1 base and J by 2 bases, with 11 bases left in between. The chain's CDR3 is CASSQGVGLNYGYTF. The DNA for the CDR3 is TGTGCCAGCAGCCAAGGAGTCGGGCTGAACTATGGCTACACCTTC.

This chain links TRBV7-9 with TRBJ2-5; possible D gene TRBD2, 5 bases. With 5 bases removed from V and 7 bases from J, the gap between germline ends came to 17 bases. This CDR3 is built from 14 residues. Germline V CDR1 and CDR2: SEHNR, FQNEAQ (reference sequence). The CDR3 loop is CASSPTNAAGTQYF. CDR3 bases: TGTGCCAGCAGCCCCACTAACGCGGCGGGGACCCAGTACTTC.

Here the CDR3 reads CASSPGPGETQYF. Written as DNA, the CDR3 is TGTGCCAGCAGCCCCGGGCCAGGGGAGACCCAGTACTTC. The chain has TRBV11-3 and TRBJ2-5; possible D gene TRBD1, 5 bases. The CDR3 spans 13 residues. Trimming shortened V by 5 bases and J by 5 bases, and 12 bases separated the two germline ends. The V gene's germline CDR1 is SGHNT and CDR2 YENEEA.

J is TRBJ2-7 and V is TRBV7-2; D is uncertain. There are 13 residues in the CDR3. V was clipped by 0 bases and J by 2 bases, with 5 bases between them. Germline CDR1 and CDR2: SGHTA and FQGNSA. The CDR3 is CASSLAQTYEQYF. DNA for the CDR3: TGTGCCAGCAGCTTAGCTCAGACCTACGAGCAGTACTTC.